This TCR beta chain stems from a study of T cell responses to AZD1222 COVID-19 vaccine. Only in-frame clones appear in the TCRdb table, and some are missing; sequencing was by immunoSEQ multiplex PCR. This sample has over 85,000 clones, with 85% to 95% found just once. Findings and limits, study-wide: Per reports, nearly half of all spike-specific TCRs target regions that are unmutated in variants.

Germline CDR1 LNHDA, CDR2 SQIVND (reference sequence). CDR3 length: 16 amino acids. The V end lost 3 bases, the J end lost 0 bases, and 12 bases lay between the germline ends. On this clone: Its specificity is unknown.

This receptor was taken from an adult in good health. This chain links TRBV19 with TRBJ1-3; no clear D. This sample comprised peripheral blood, obtained on day 0 of AZD1222 vaccination. In DNA, the CDR3 is TGTGCCAGTAGTATTGGTCAGGTAAACTCTGGAAACACCATATATTTT. Its translation is CASSIGQVNSGNTIYF.